This T cell receptor beta chain was captured in a study of PD-1 blockade in classical Hodgkin lymphoma (dated by TCRdb to the early 2020s). Study-wide context: Nivolumab dosing was 3 mg/kg intravenously every 2 weeks, continuing until either disease progression or unacceptable toxicity. The study used TCR beta sequencing and CyTOF to define a peripheral blood immune signature of response to PD-1 blockade in classical Hodgkin lymphoma. Study-level results and caveats: A significant rise by C4D1 was seen in CD4+ but not CD8+ TCR diversity (p=0.0027 vs p=0.16), with the rise being most apparent in complete responders (p=0.02). Trial patients with a complete response had baseline diversity similar to that of newly diagnosed patients, while partial responders and progressors had significantly lower diversity. The study was limited to a single clinical trial cohort, and causes of repertoire differences, possibly disease activity or prior therapy, remained undefined. Diversity was lower in patients who began nivolumab less than 1 year after ASCT, so these patients were left out of later analyses to avoid confounding by immune reconstitution. Baseline TCR diversity was reported as lower in newly diagnosed patients than in healthy donors, and lower still in relapsed/refractory patients.

V sheds 5 bases and J sheds 1 base, leaving 14 bases between their ends. CDR1 and CDR2, per the germline V gene (reference sequence), are LNHDA and SQIVND. The CDR3 starts with the cysteine, ends with the phenylalanine, and has 15 residues. Just CDR3 DNA is preserved here, 45 bases in frame from base 1. Per the publication, the time point label means: cycle 4 day 1 (C4D1), after about 6 weeks of nivolumab. All trial patients had relapsed after autologous stem cell transplantation, with cohorts A, B and C differing in prior brentuximab vedotin exposure. The trial cohort comprised roughly 50 patients with relapsed/refractory classical Hodgkin lymphoma whose best overall responses were complete response, partial response or progressive disease. In the multi-cohort phase II CheckMate 205 trial, trial patients received single-agent nivolumab. Best overall response was determined by an independent review committee according to the 2007 International Working Group response criteria. Trial PBMCs were obtained immediately prior to nivolumab initiation (C1D1) and on therapy at cycle 2 day 1 and cycle 4 day 1. Peripheral blood was collected in 8 mL Vacutainer Cell Preparation Tubes, from which PBMCs were isolated by centrifugation and then cryopreserved.

About this clone: Its cognate antigen has yet to be identified. No per-base quality is available; no much larger clone lies one base away.

Genomic DNA was isolated using the Qiagen DNeasy kit from unsorted PBMCs as well as from negatively selected CD4+ and CD8+ fractions. Using primers that anneal to V and J segments, immunoSEQ multiplex PCR amplified the TCR beta CDR3 regions. A synthetic immune receptor repertoire was used to minimize amplification bias, and any residual bias was removed computationally once sequencing was done. Per the authors' processing: Repertoire diversity was quantified as the Shannon entropy index using custom Python scripts. Unsorted, CD4+ and CD8+ repertoires were analyzed separately, except in combined analyses where CD4+ and CD8+ sequences were merged in silico. A clone counted as expanded when the clone's frequency after treatment rose at least 2-fold relative to C1D1, and clones undetected at baseline were given a pseudocount of 0.5. Singleton clones were defined as clones with 0 or 1 copy at C1D1, and non-singleton clones were defined as clones with 2 or more copies. Clones expanded in unsorted samples were assigned a CD4+, CD8+ or unknown annotation through matching of protein sequences in sorted samples from the same patient. Wilcoxon tests were applied to paired samples to test diversity changes from C1D1 to C4D1. Sourced from immuneACCESS, this table was stored by TCRdb with only in-frame sequences that have V and J called. A share of the clones is absent; for the studies checked, an unresolved V gene accounts for under half, and the remainder has no known explanation. The DNA gave D and trimming, while V, J and clone size come from that table. This sample has some 39,000 clones in its table, and 78% of those were observed once. The ten biggest clones cover approximately 35% of the sample.

The sample here was peripheral blood mononuclear cells (PBMCs), taken before the fourth cycle of nivolumab. This TCR was sampled from a human donor with classical Hodgkin lymphoma. The chain joins TRBV19 to TRBJ1-1; too little of a D gene remains to name it. The nucleotide sequence reads as follows: TGTGCCAGTAGTGAAGCAAGGTCTTGGAACACTGAAGCTTTCTTT. This codes for CASSEARSWNTEAFF. With all but the CDR3 taken from the reference TRBV19 and TRBJ1-1 genes, the full variable domain is: DGGITQSPKYLFRKEGQNVTLSCEQNLNHDAMYWYRQDPGQGLRLIYYSQIVNDFQKGDIAEGYSVSREKKESFPLTVTSAQKNPTAFYLCASSEARSWNTEAFFGQGTRLTVV.